This TCR beta chain was sequenced during a study of CD8 T cell repertoires and HIV-1 epitope variants. Study-wide context: Tested: three Gag epitope families, Nef HW9 and YT9.

Comments on this clone: The antigen remains unidentified.

The CDR3 sequence is 17 residues long. Germline-derived CDR1 and CDR2 are MGHRA and YSYEKL. Trimming took 0 bases from V and 0 from J, leaving 11 bases between them. On the immunoSEQ platform, TCR beta CDR3s were sequenced at survey depth. Libraries were prepared by immunoSEQ multiplex PCR; TCRdb keeps only in-frame clonotypes and omits some of them. The repertoire has over 5,000 clones, around 70% of them found once; the top ten carry around 40%. Study observations and caveats: The TAALDMSHF plasma variant had no responses, unlike KF9 (about five clonotypes) and HW9 (one).

This chain links TRBV4-1 with TRBJ2-2, with TRBD1 as a possible D gene (5 bases). The TCR was taken from a male donor with HIV. Sequenced material: cultured CD8+ T cells derived from PBMCs. Here the CDR3 DNA reads TGCGCCAGCAGCCAAGATAGTTGGGGCTCGAACACCGGGGAGCTGTTTTTT. As protein: CASSQDSWGSNTGELFF.